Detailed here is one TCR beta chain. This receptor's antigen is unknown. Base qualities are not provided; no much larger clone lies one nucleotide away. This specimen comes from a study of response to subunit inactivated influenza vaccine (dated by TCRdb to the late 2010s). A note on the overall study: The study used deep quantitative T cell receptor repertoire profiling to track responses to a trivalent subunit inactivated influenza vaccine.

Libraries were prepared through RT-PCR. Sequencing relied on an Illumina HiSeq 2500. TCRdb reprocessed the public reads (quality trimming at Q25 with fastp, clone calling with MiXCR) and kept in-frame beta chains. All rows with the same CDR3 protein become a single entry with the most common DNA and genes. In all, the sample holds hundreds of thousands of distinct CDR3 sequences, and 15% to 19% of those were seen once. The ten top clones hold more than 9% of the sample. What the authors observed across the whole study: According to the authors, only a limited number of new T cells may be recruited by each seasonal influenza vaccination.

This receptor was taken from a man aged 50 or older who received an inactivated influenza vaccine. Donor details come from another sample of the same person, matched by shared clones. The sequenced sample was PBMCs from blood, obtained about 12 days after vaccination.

The nucleotide sequence reads TGCGCCAGCAGCCAAGATTTCGCGGGCTCCACAGATACGCAGTATTTT. This sequence encodes CASSQDFAGSTDTQYF. Recombination connected TRBV4-3 to TRBJ2-3; a tentative D match to TRBD2 spans 5 bases. The germline V gene specifies LGHNA as CDR1 and YSLEER as CDR2. The CDR3 runs 16 amino acids, cysteine and phenylalanine included. Only the CDR3 region is kept as DNA, spanning 48 bases read in frame from base 1. V loses 0 bases, J loses 2 bases, and the germline ends lie 12 bases apart.